This T cell receptor beta chain is drawn from a study of blood T cell repertoires in COVID-19. This CDR3 contains 14 residues. V lost 4 bases and J lost 7; bases outside the gene matches: 7. Per the germline V gene, CDR1 is SNHLY and CDR2 is FYNNEI. Some clones are missing from TCRdb's copy, which holds only in-frame ones; the method was immunoSEQ multiplex PCR. The data contain approximately 160,000 clones, more than 75% of them seen just once; the ten biggest clones take up 15% to 20%. The specimen was peripheral blood. V and J are TRBV2 and TRBJ1-2; 9 bases agree with TRBD1. The clonotype was recovered from a man in his 60s with active or convalescent COVID-19. CDR3 loop: CASSGETGGGGYTF. The CDR3 bases are TGTGCCAGCAGTGGAGAGACAGGGGGTGGTGGCTACACCTTC.